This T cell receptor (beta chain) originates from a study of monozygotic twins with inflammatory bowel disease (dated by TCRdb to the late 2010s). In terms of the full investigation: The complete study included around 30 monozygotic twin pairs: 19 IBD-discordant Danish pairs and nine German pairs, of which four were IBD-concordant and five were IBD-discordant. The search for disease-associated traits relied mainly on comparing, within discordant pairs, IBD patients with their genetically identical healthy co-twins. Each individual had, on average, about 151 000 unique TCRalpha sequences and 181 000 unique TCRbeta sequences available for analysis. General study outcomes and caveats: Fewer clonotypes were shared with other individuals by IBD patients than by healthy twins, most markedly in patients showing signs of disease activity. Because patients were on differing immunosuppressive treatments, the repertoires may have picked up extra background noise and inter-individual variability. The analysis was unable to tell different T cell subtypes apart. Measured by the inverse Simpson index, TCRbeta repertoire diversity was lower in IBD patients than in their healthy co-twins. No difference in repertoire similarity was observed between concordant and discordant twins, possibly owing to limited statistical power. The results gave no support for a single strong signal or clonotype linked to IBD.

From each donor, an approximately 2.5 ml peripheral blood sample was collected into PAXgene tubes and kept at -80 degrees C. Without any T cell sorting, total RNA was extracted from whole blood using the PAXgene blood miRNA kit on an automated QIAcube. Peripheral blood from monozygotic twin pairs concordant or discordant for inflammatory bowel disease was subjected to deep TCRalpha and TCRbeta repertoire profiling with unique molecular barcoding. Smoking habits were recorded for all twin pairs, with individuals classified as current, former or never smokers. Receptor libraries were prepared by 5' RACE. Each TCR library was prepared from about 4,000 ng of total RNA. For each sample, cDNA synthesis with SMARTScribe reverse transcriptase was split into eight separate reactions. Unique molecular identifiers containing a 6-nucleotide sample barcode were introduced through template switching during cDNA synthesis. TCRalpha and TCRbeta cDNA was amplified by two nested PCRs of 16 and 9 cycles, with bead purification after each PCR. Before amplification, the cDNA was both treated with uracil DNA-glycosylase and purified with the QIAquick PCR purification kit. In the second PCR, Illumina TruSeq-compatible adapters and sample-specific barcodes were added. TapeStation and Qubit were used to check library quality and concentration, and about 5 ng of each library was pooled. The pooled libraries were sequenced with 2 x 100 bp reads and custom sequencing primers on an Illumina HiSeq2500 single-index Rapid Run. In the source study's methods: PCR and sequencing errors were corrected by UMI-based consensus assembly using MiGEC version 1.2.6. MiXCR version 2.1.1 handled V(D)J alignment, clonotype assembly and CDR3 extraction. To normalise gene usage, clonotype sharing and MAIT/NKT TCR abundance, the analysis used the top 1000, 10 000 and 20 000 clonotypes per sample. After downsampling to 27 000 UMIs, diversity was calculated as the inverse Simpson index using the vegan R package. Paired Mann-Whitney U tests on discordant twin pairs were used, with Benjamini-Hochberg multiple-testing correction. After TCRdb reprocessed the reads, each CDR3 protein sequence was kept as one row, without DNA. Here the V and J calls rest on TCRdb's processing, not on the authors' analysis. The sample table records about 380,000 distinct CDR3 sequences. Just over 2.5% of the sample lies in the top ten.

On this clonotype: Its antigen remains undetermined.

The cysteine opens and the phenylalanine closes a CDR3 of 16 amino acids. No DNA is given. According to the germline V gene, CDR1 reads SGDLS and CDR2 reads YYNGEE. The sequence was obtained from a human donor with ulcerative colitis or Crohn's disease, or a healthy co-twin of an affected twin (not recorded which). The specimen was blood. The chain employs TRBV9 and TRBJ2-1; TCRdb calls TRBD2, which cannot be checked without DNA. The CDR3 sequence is CASSVVVAGGYNEQFF.